The 28 T cell receptor beta chains given below trace back to one sample, sequenced in a study of T-cell reconstitution after alpha-beta-depleted transplantation in children (dated by TCRdb to 2016 to 2018). Study-wide findings and limitations: Over the following months the frequencies of hyperexpanded clones went down, and after one year T-cell counts and TCRbeta diversity were mostly credited to newly produced T cells.

The treatment or condition label corresponds to: allogeneic hematopoietic cell transplantation with graft depleted of TCRalphabeta T cells and CD19 B cells. For these TCRs, the target antigens are not known. The method was PCR. The reads were generated on an Illumina HiSeq 2500. TCR library preparation used molecular barcoding, with unique molecular identifiers applied to normalize quantification of the TCRbeta repertoire. In TCRdb, the public reads were trimmed at Q25 with fastp and aligned with MiXCR, with productive beta chains retained. One record per CDR3 amino acid sequence lists the most common genes and DNA. Counted in this sample were about 300,000 distinct CDR3 sequences; roughly 7.8% of them appeared once. 9.1% of the sample rests with the top ten. Sequenced here: peripheral blood, sampled 360 days after TCRalphabeta/CD19-depleted stem cell transplant. Receptors originate from a female patient aged 2 to 10 who had a stem cell transplant for Fanconi anemia, so the T cells may come from the graft donor.

The table lists this clonotype with many counts. This chain connects TRBV11-2 to TRBJ2-7; D remains ambiguous. The CDR3 spans 12 residues. Germline lookup yields CDR1 SGHAT and CDR2 FQNNGV. The V end was cut by 2 bases, the J end by 3 bases, with 5 bases between. The CDR3 is CASSLNGYEQYF. Here the CDR3 DNA reads TGTGCCAGCAGCTTAAACGGCTACGAGCAGTACTTC.

A few counts support this clonotype. The chain carries TRBV3-1 and TRBJ1-1; D gene unclear. V lost 4 bases to trimming and J lost 0 bases, with 9 bases between them. Germline V gene sequence: CDR1 LGHDT, CDR2 YNNKEL (reference sequence). This CDR3 spans 14 amino acids. The CDR3 region has the DNA TGTGCCAGCAGCCGCGGACTGATGAACACTGAAGCTTTCTTT. This gives the protein CASSRGLMNTEAFF. Supplemented by reference TRBV3-1 and TRBJ1-1, the full variable domain reads DTAVSQTPKYLVTQMGNDKSIKCEQNLGHDTMYWYKQDSKKFLKIMFSYNNKELIINETVPNRFSPKSPDKAHLNLHINSLELGDSAVYFCASSRGLMNTEAFFGQGTRLTVV.

In its sample, this clonotype was seen a few times. The V and J genes are TRBV11-2 and TRBJ1-6; possibly TRBD1 for D (5 bases). V lost 4 bases and J lost 10, with 14 bases in between. CDR3 size: 14 residues. CDR1 is SGHAT and CDR2 is FQNNGV in the germline V gene. DNA for the CDR3: TGTGCCAGCAGCTCCACCAGGGAAGCATCACCCCTCCACTTT. It encodes CASSSTREASPLHF.

In its sample, this clonotype was seen many times. The chain combines TRBV29-1 with TRBJ1-2; 10 bases match TRBD1. Per germline, CDR1 SQVTM and CDR2 ANQGSEA. The V and J ends lost 4 bases and 7 bases, in that order; junction bases with no gene match: 6. CDR3 length equals 13 residues. This chain's CDR3 is CSVARQGARGYTF. In nucleotides, the CDR3 is TGCAGCGTTGCCCGACAGGGGGCGCGTGGCTACACCTTC.

This clonotype has ten or more counts. For the CDR3, the DNA is TGCAGTGCCAGACAGGGGCTTAATCAGCCCCAGCATTTT. This gives the protein CSARQGLNQPQHF. The chain employs TRBV20-1 and TRBJ1-5; the match to TRBD1 covers 8 bases. In germline, CDR1 is DFQATT, CDR2 SNEGSKA (reference sequence). Trimming cost V 6 bases and J 4 bases; bases outside gene matches: 5. The CDR3 sequence is 13 residues long.

This clonotype was seen many times. The rearrangement links TRBV19 to TRBJ2-6; 9 positions match TRBD1. There are 17 residues in the CDR3. V shed 9 bases, J shed 1 base, and the junction held 10 bases outside the gene matches. Germline CDR1 LNHDA, CDR2 SQIVND (reference sequence). The CDR3 coding sequence is TGTGCCAGCCTTGCGGGACAGGGTATATCTGGGGCCAACGTCCTGACTTTC. Its translation: CASLAGQGISGANVLTF. The full variable domain, with the rest looked up from reference TRBV19 and TRBJ2-6, is DGGITQSPKYLFRKEGQNVTLSCEQNLNHDAMYWYRQDPGQGLRLIYYSQIVNDFQKGDIAEGYSVSREKKESFPLTVTSAQKNPTAFYLCASLAGQGISGANVLTFGAGSRLTVL.

This clonotype was observed a few times. The chain recombines TRBV6-1 with TRBJ1-2, with a tentative D call TRBD1 (6 bases). Between the trimmed V and J ends, which lost 8 bases and 8 bases, there was a span of 15 bases. CDR1 and CDR2 from the germline V gene are MNHNS and SASEGT. The CDR3 spans 12 residues. The CDR3 nucleotides read TGTGCCAGCTCGCGGACAGCGAACGGCTACACCTTC. Translation gives CASSRTANGYTF.

This clonotype was observed at least ten times. The chain recombines TRBV5-6 with TRBJ2-7; D is unclear. The CDR3 extends over 13 amino acids. Germline CDR1 and CDR2: SGHDT and YYEEEE. The V and J ends lost 4 bases and 7 bases respectively, with 15 bases between them. CDR3 coding DNA: TGTGCCAGCAGCCCGTACAACGCCTTTGAGCAGTACTTC. It translates to CASSPYNAFEQYF.

The rearrangement uses TRBV6-1 and TRBJ2-7; D is uncertain. Germline values: CDR1 MNHNS, CDR2 SASEGT. The germline V and J ends were trimmed by 5 bases and 6 bases, with 26 bases remaining between them. The CDR3 contains 17 residues. In nucleotides, the CDR3 is TGTGCCAGCAGTCCTCCCCGTAGGAATAAATTACCTGGCGAGCAGTACTTC. Protein sequence: CASSPPRRNKLPGEQYF.

There are many counts of this clonotype. CDR3 amino acids: CASSLAGGYEQFF. The CDR3 region has the DNA TGTGCCAGCAGCTTAGCGGGGGGGTATGAGCAGTTCTTC. The chain uses TRBV7-9 and TRBJ2-1; 7 positions agree with TRBD2. Trimming took 0 bases from V and 8 from J; bases not matched to a gene: 1. The CDR3 is 13 amino acids. Germline V CDR1 and CDR2: SEHNR, FQNEAQ (reference sequence).

This clonotype has ten or more counts. J is TRBJ2-1 and V is TRBV20-1; tentatively, D is TRBD2 (6 bases). V lost 8 bases to trimming and J lost 2 bases, with 13 bases between them. The CDR3 runs 13 residues. Looked up from germline, CDR1 is DFQATT and CDR2 is SNEGSKA (reference sequence). The CDR3 reads CSRRERAYNEQFF. The CDR3 nucleotides are TGCAGTCGTCGGGAGAGGGCCTACAATGAGCAGTTCTTC.

This clonotype occurred a few times. The rearrangement links TRBV11-1 to TRBJ2-3; 7 bases map to TRBD2. The CDR3 sequence is 18 residues long. CDR1 SGHAT and CDR2 FQDESV come from the germline V gene (reference sequence). The J segment lost 0 bases and the V segment lost 1 base, leaving 10 bases of the junction unmatched. The CDR3 spells CASSLGSSGTPSTDTQYF. The CDR3 region has the DNA TGTGCCAGCAGCTTAGGGTCTAGCGGTACCCCTAGCACAGATACGCAGTATTTT.

This clonotype was counted a few times. V is TRBV28 and J is TRBJ1-4; D may be TRBD1 (6 bases). The CDR3 sequence is 16 residues long. CDR1 is MDHEN and CDR2 is SYDVKM in the germline V gene. The V and J ends lost 5 bases and 8 bases respectively, with 21 bases between them. The CDR3 sequence is CASSPEYDRKGEKLFF. For the CDR3, the DNA is TGTGCCAGCAGTCCGGAATACGACAGGAAGGGCGAAAAACTGTTTTTT. The full variable domain, with the rest looked up from reference TRBV28 and TRBJ1-4, is DVKVTQSSRYLVKRTGEKVFLECVQDMDHENMFWYRQDPGLGLRLIYFSYDVKMKEKGDIPEGYSVSREKKERFSLILESASTNQTSMYLCASSPEYDRKGEKLFFGSGTQLSVL.

The rearrangement links TRBV4-3 to TRBJ1-2, with D uncertain. CDR3 length equals 17 residues. Trimming removed 6 bases from V and 0 bases from J, with 20 bases in between. The germline gives CDR1 LGHNA, CDR2 YSLEER. The CDR3 DNA reads TGCGCCAGCAGTAAGGTGGCAGGAGCCCAAGCTAACTATGGCTACACCTTC. Translating gives CASSKVAGAQANYGYTF.

The chain is built from TRBV18 and TRBJ2-3, with no clear D. V was cut by 8 bases and J by 0 bases, with 12 bases left in between. The CDR3 runs 14 residues. Germline V gene data show CDR1 as KGHSH and CDR2 as LQKENI. CDR3 bases: TGTGCCAGCGGTTTAAAGACTAGCACAGATACGCAGTATTTT. As protein: CASGLKTSTDTQYF.

At least ten counts were recorded for this clonotype. The V gene is TRBV7-2, the J gene TRBJ2-2, with TRBD2 as a possible D gene (5 bases). Looked up from germline, CDR1 is SGHTA and CDR2 is FQGNSA. The length of the CDR3 is 13 residues. The germline V and J ends were trimmed by 5 bases and 8 bases, with 12 bases remaining between them. The CDR3 coding sequence is TGTGCCAGCAGCATTCCGGGGTCTGGGGAGCTGTTTTTT. It encodes CASSIPGSGELFF.

This clonotype appeared a single time. A much larger clone sits a single nucleotide away, making a read error possible. The chain is built from TRBV20-1 and TRBJ2-5, with 7 nucleotides matching TRBD2. The J call may be wrong; the DNA end is better matched by TRBJ2-1. CDR1 is DFQATT, CDR2 SNEGSKA, per germline (reference sequence). This CDR3 spans 11 amino acids. The CDR3 spells CSGEGQETQFF. The CDR3 bases are TGCAGTGGGGAGGGCCAAGAGACCCAGTTCTTC.

The chain joins TRBV20-1 to TRBJ2-3, with 9 positions matching TRBD2. V was clipped by 5 bases and J by 2 bases; unmatched bases: 14. Germline CDR1 and CDR2: DFQATT and SNEGSKA (reference sequence). The CDR3 extends over 17 amino acids. This chain's CDR3 is CSARDPTASGVTDTQYF. CDR3 in DNA: TGCAGTGCTCGGGACCCCACCGCTAGCGGGGTCACAGATACGCAGTATTTT.

This clonotype was detected ten times or more. CDR3 sequence (DNA): TGCGCCAGCAGCTACTTAGCGGGGGGGCCTGTAGATACGCAGTATTTT. Amino acids: CASSYLAGGPVDTQYF. The gene calls are TRBV4-3 and TRBJ2-3, with TRBD2 identical over 11 bases. Trimming took 5 bases from V and 5 from J; bases not matched to a gene: 9. CDR3 size: 16 residues. Germline CDR1 is LGHNA and CDR2 is YSLEER.

This clonotype was recorded at least ten times. The V and J genes are TRBV2 and TRBJ1-5; D is ambiguous. Germline assignment: CDR1 SNHLY and CDR2 FYNNEI. CDR3 length: 13 residues. V lost 7 bases and J 1 base, leaving 8 bases between the germline ends. CDR3 loop: CASNGRSNQPQHF. CDR3 nucleotides: TGTGCCAGCAACGGGAGGAGCAATCAGCCCCAGCATTTT.

This clonotype was detected ten times or more. This chain's CDR3 is CSAPVSLYTEAFF. In DNA, the CDR3 is TGCAGTGCTCCGGTTTCGCTCTACACTGAAGCTTTCTTT. V is TRBV20-1 and J is TRBJ1-1; no reliable D call. Looked up from germline, CDR1 is DFQATT and CDR2 is SNEGSKA (reference sequence). V was pared by 5 bases and J by 3 bases, with 13 bases between. This CDR3 has 13 residues.

This chain uses TRBV18 with TRBJ1-1; no clear D gene. Trimming removed 0 bases from V and 10 bases from J, with 12 bases in between. Germline V gives CDR1 KGHSH, CDR2 LQKENI. The CDR3 totals 13 residues. CDR3 sequence: CASSPPPDLRAFF. The DNA for the CDR3 is TGTGCCAGCTCACCACCGCCCGATTTGAGAGCTTTCTTT.

This clonotype was seen many times. The chain recombines TRBV29-1 with TRBJ2-7; TRBD2 matches at 13 bases. V was pared by 6 bases and J by 10 bases, with 15 bases of the junction left unmatched. CDR3 length equals 15 residues. Germline V CDR1 and CDR2: SQVTM, ANQGSEA. The CDR3 loop reads CSVDGVGLAGAPQYF. CDR3 DNA: TGCAGCGTCGATGGGGTAGGACTAGCGGGGGCTCCTCAGTACTTC.

This clonotype was seen at least ten times. The chain carries TRBV6-6 and TRBJ2-5; tentative D call: TRBD2 (5 bases). Trimming pared 6 bases from V and 4 bases from J, leaving 12 bases between. The germline gives CDR1 MNHNY, CDR2 SVGAGI (reference sequence). The CDR3 length is 13 residues. The CDR3, as DNA: TGTGCCAGCAGCCGAGGGATGGCAGAGACCCAGTACTTC. Protein sequence: CASSRGMAETQYF.

This clonotype has a handful of counts. The V and J genes are TRBV27 and TRBJ1-1; D is undetermined. Deletions cut 6 bases from V and 7 bases from J, with 24 bases between. CDR1 MNHEY and CDR2 SMNVEV come from the germline V gene (reference sequence). The CDR3 consists of 16 residues. The CDR3 bases are TGTGCCAGCAGCCCGTATAATCATGGATGGTCCCTTGAAGCTTTCTTT. Its translation is CASSPYNHGWSLEAFF.

This clonotype was found many times. This chain joins TRBV5-1 and TRBJ2-3; D not certain. The ends were cut back, 1 base at V and 1 base at J, with 7 bases in the middle. Germline V CDR1 and CDR2: SGHRS, YFSETQ. The CDR3 has 14 amino acids. DNA of the CDR3: TGCGCCAGCAGCTTGAACGACGGCACAGATACGCAGTATTTT. It yields the protein CASSLNDGTDTQYF.

This clonotype was counted ten times or more. The chain employs TRBV5-1 and TRBJ1-1; D gene uncertain. This CDR3 has 13 residues. The germline CDR1 and CDR2 sequences are SGHRS and YFSETQ. The germline V and J ends were trimmed by 0 bases and 1 base, with 4 bases remaining between them. CDR3 DNA: TGCGCCAGCAGCTTGGGGAGGAACACTGAAGCTTTCTTT. Its translation is CASSLGRNTEAFF.

This clonotype was counted many times. This chain links TRBV12-3 or TRBV12-4 with TRBJ2-1, with 8 bases matching TRBD2. The CDR3 contains 17 residues. The ends lost 5 bases at V and 1 base at J; junction bases unmatched: 10. The CDR3: CASSPQSGSRSYNEQFF. CDR3 nucleotide sequence: TGTGCCAGCAGTCCTCAAAGCGGGAGTAGGTCCTACAATGAGCAGTTCTTC.